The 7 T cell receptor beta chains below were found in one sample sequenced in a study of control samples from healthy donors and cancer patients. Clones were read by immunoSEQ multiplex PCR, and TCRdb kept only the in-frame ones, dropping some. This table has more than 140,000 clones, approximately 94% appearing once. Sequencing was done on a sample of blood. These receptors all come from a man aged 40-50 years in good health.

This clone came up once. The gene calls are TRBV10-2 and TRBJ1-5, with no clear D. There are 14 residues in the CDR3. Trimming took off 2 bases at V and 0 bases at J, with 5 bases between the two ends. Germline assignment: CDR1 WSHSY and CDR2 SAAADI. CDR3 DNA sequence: TGCGCCAGCAGTGAGCGTTATAGCAATCAGCCCCAGCATTTT. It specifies CASSERYSNQPQHF.

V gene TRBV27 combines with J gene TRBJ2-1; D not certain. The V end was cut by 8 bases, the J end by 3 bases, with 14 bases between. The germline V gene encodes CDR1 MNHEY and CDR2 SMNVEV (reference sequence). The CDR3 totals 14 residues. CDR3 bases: TGTGCCAGCGGGGAAGGCAGATTCTACAATGAGCAGTTCTTC. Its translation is CASGEGRFYNEQFF.

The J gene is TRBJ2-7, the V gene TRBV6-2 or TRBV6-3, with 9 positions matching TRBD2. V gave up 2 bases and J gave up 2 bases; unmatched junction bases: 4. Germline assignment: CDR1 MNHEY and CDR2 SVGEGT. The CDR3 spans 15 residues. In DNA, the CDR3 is TGTGCCAGCAGTTACCCTATAGCGGGGGCCTACGAGCAGTACTTC. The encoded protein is CASSYPIAGAYEQYF.

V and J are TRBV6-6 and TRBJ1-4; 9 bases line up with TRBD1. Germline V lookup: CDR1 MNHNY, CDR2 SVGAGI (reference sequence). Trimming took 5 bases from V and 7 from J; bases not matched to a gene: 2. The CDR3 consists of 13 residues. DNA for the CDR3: TGTGCCAGCAGTCCGACAGGGGGTGAAAAACTGTTTTTT. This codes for CASSPTGGEKLFF.

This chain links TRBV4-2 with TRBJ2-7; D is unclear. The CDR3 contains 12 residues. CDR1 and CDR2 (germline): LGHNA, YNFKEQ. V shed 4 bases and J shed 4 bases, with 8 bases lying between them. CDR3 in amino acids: CASSLQSYEQYF. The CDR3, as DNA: TGTGCCAGCAGCCTGCAGTCGTACGAGCAGTACTTC.

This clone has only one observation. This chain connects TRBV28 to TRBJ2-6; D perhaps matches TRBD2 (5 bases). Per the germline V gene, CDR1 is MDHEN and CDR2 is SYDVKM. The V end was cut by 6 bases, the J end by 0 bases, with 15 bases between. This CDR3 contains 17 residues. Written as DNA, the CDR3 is TGTGCCAGCAGAGAGGGCAAAGCGTACTCTGGGGCCAACGTCCTGACTTTC. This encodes CASREGKAYSGANVLTF.

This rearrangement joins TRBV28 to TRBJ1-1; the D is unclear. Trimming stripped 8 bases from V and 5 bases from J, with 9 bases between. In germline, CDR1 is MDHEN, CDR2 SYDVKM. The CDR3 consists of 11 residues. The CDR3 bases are TGTGCCAGCGGCAGGTGGACTGAAGCTTTCTTT. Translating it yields CASGRWTEAFF. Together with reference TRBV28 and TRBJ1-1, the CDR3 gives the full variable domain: DVKVTQSSRYLVKRTGEKVFLECVQDMDHENMFWYRQDPGLGLRLIYFSYDVKMKEKGDIPEGYSVSREKKERFSLILESASTNQTSMYLCASGRWTEAFFGQGTRLTVV.